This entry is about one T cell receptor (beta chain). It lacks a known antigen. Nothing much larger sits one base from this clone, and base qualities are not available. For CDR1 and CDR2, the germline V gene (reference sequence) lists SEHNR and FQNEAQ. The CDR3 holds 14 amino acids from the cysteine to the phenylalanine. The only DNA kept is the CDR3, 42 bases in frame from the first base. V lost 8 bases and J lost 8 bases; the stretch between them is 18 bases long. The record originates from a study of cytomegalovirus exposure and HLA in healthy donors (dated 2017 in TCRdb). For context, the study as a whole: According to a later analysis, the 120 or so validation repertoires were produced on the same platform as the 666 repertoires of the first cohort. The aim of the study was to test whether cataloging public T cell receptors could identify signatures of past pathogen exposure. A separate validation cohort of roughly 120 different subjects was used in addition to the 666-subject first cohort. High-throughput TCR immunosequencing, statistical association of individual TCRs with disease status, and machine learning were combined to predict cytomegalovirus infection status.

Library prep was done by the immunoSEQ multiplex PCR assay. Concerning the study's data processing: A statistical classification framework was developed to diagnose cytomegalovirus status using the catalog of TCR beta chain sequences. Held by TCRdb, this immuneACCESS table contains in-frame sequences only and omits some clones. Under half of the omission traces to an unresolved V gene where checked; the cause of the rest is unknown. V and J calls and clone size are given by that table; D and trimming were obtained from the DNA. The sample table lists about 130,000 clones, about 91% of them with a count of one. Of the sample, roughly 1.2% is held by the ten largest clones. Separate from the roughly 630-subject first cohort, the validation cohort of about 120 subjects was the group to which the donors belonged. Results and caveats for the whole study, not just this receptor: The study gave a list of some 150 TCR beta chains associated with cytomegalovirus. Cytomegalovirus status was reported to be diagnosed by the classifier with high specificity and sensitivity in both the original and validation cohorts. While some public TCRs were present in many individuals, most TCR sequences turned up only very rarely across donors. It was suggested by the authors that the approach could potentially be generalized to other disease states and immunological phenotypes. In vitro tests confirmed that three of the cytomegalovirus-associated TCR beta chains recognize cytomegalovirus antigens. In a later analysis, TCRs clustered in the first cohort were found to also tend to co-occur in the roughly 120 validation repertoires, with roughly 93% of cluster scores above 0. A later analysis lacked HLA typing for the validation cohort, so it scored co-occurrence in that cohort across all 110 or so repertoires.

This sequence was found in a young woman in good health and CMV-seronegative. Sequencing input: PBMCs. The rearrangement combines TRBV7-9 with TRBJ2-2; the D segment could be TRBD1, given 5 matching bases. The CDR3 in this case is CASGPQGTPGELFF. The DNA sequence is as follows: TGTGCCAGCGGGCCCCAGGGCACCCCTGGGGAGCTGTTTTTT.